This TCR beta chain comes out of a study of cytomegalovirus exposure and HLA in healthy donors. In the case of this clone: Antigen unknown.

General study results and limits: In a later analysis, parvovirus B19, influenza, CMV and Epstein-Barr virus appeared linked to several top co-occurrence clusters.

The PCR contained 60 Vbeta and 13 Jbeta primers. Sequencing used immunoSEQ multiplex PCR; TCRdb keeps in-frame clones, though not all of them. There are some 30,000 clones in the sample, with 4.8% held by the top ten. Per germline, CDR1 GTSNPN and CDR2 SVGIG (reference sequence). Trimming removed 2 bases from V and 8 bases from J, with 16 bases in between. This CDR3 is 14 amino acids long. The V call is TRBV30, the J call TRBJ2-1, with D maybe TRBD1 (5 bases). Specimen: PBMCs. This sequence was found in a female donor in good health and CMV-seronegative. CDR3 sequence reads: CAWSSMGRFDEQFF. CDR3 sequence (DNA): TGTGCCTGGAGTTCCATGGGGCGTTTCGATGAGCAGTTCTTC.